These 27 T cell receptor beta chains originate from one sample sequenced in a study of shared clonotypes between healthy human individuals. The repertoire was sequenced with immunoSEQ multiplex PCR; TCRdb's copy has only in-frame clones and lacks some. Here the sample spans over a million clones, around 74% being singletons. The material sequenced was memory CD4+ T cells sorted from blood. Subset in this sample: CD45RA-negative fraction. The receptor set was obtained from a man aged 18 to 30 in good health.

The chain uses TRBV6-5 and TRBJ1-2; D possibly corresponds to TRBD1 (6 bases). This CDR3 is built from 14 residues. CDR1 and CDR2 (germline): MNHEY, SVGAGI. V dropped 6 bases and J dropped 5 bases, with 16 bases sitting between them. Here the CDR3 reads CASRGTGSGYGYTF. CDR3 nucleotide sequence: TGTGCCAGCAGAGGAACAGGGTCGGGTTATGGCTACACCTTC.

The chain has TRBV30 and TRBJ2-7; D might be TRBD2 (5 bases). In germline, CDR1 is GTSNPN, CDR2 SVGIG (reference sequence). CDR3 length: 13 amino acids. V lost 3 bases to trimming and J lost 0 bases, with 9 bases between them. The CDR3 region has the DNA TGTGCCTGGAGCCGGGGTTACTCCTACGAGCAGTACTTC. It codes for CAWSRGYSYEQYF.

The CDR3 nucleotides are TGTGCCAGTGTCCCGGGACAGGGACATACGCAGTATTTT. It translates to CASVPGQGHTQYF. The chain employs TRBV19 and TRBJ2-3; 9 bases are shared with TRBD1. The CDR3 spans 13 residues. Germline CDR1 and CDR2: LNHDA and SQIVND (reference sequence). V was clipped by 8 bases and J by 7 bases; unmatched bases: 7.

In its sample, this clone was seen a few times. The chain couples TRBV21-1 to TRBJ2-1; TRBD2 was called by the table and not checked on the DNA. TRBV21-1 is a pseudogene segment. This CDR3 spans 11 amino acids. CDR3 sequence (DNA): TGTGCCAGCAGCAAAGGGAGGGAGCAGTTCTTC. This sequence encodes CASSKGREQFF.

The rearrangement joins TRBV6-1 to TRBJ2-5; D not certain. V was shortened by 6 bases and J by 5 bases, with 13 bases between the two germline ends. The CDR3 loop spans 13 amino acids. Germline V gene sequence: CDR1 MNHNS, CDR2 SASEGT. This chain's CDR3 is CASSKGLAETQYF. The CDR3 DNA follows: TGTGCCAGCAGCAAAGGGTTGGCGGAGACCCAGTACTTC.

V is TRBV10-3 and J is TRBJ2-5; 13 bases map to TRBD2. V shed 5 bases, J shed 5 bases, and the junction held 2 bases outside the gene matches. The CDR3 runs to 14 residues. Germline V gene data show CDR1 as ENHRY and CDR2 as SYGVKD. CDR3 coding DNA: TGTGCCATCAGTACGGGACTAGCGGGGGAGACCCAGTACTTC. Protein product: CAISTGLAGETQYF.

The chain has TRBV25-1 and TRBJ2-6, with D unresolved. V dropped 10 bases and J dropped 2 bases, with 9 bases sitting between them. The CDR3 runs to 13 residues. The germline V gene encodes CDR1 MGHDK and CDR2 SYGVNS. The CDR3 protein is CATSIPGANVLTF. CDR3 DNA sequence: TGTGCCACCTCTATCCCTGGGGCCAACGTCCTGACTTTC.

The chain couples TRBV4-3 to TRBJ1-6, with a weak D call TRBD1 (5 bases). Germline-derived CDR1 and CDR2 are LGHNA and YSLEER. The CDR3 extends over 14 amino acids. Trimming took off 4 bases at V and 4 bases at J, with 8 bases between the two ends. CDR3 sequence (DNA): TGCGCCAGCAGCCTGGCAGGGTATAATTCACCCCTCCACTTT. Translating it yields CASSLAGYNSPLHF.

This clone was observed a few times. Germline and junction disagree at one end, which may indicate a read error. The chain recombines TRBV7-7 with TRBJ2-5, with D tentatively TRBD2 (5 bases). CDR1 and CDR2 from the germline V gene are SSHAT and FNYEAQ (reference sequence). This CDR3 spans 18 amino acids. CDR3 in DNA: TGTGCTAGCAGCTTAGCGCGAGCCGTTCGTGGGTGGCGGGAGACCCAGTACTTC. This encodes CASSLARAVRGWRETQYF.

CDR3 DNA sequence: TGTGCCAGCAGCCGCGACAGGGAGGGAGAAGCTTTCTTT. Protein product: CASSRDREGEAFF. This rearrangement joins TRBV7-3 to TRBJ1-1; TRBD1 aligns across 7 bases. V lost 5 bases to trimming and J lost 8 bases; unmatched junction nucleotides: 8. Germline V CDR1 and CDR2: SGHTA, FQGTGA. The CDR3 sequence is 13 residues long.

This chain uses TRBV19 with TRBJ2-7; D not certain. The germline V gene has CDR1 LNHDA and CDR2 SQIVND (reference sequence). The CDR3 has 14 residues. The V and J ends lost 5 bases and 2 bases respectively, with 13 bases between them. CDR3 DNA: TGTGCCAGTAGTCCCCAGCTAGGTCCCTACGAGCAGTACTTC. Amino acid sequence: CASSPQLGPYEQYF.

The genes are TRBV4-1 and TRBJ1-2, with D maybe TRBD1 (5 bases). In germline, CDR1 is MGHRA, CDR2 YSYEKL. The CDR3 runs to 14 residues. The V end was cut by 1 base, the J end by 3 bases, with 9 bases between. CDR3 region: CASSQGGGDYGYTF. The CDR3 DNA sequence: TGCGCCAGCAGCCAAGGGGGAGGGGACTATGGCTACACCTTC.

The V gene is TRBV19, the J gene TRBJ2-1; 14 bases match TRBD2. This CDR3 comprises 22 residues. The ends lost 1 base at V and 7 bases at J; junction bases unmatched: 21. CDR1 is LNHDA, CDR2 SQIVND, per germline (reference sequence). CDR3 in amino acids: CASSIATSGGASVSVRINEQFF. The DNA of the CDR3 is TGTGCCAGTAGTATAGCGACTAGCGGGGGGGCCTCGGTTTCCGTTCGGATTAATGAGCAGTTCTTC. The variable domain in full, with the rest retrieved from reference TRBV19 and TRBJ2-1, is DGGITQSPKYLFRKEGQNVTLSCEQNLNHDAMYWYRQDPGQGLRLIYYSQIVNDFQKGDIAEGYSVSREKKESFPLTVTSAQKNPTAFYLCASSIATSGGASVSVRINEQFFGPGTRLTVL.

Note on this clone: This sample includes further DNA sequences coding for the same CDR3. The chain's CDR3 is CASRTSGNTIYF. DNA for the CDR3: TGTGCCAGCCGTACCTCTGGAAACACCATATATTTT. The chain combines TRBV28 with TRBJ1-3; D ambiguous. The V gene lost 8 bases and the J gene lost 0 bases, with 5 bases spanning the gap. The CDR3 is 12 amino acids. CDR1 is MDHEN and CDR2 is SYDVKM in the germline V gene. Looking up the rest from reference TRBV28 and TRBJ1-3 gives the full variable domain: DVKVTQSSRYLVKRTGEKVFLECVQDMDHENMFWYRQDPGLGLRLIYFSYDVKMKEKGDIPEGYSVSREKKERFSLILESASTNQTSMYLCASRTSGNTIYFGEGSWLTVV.

Remarks on this clone: An end of the junction does not agree with germline; a read error may underlie this. This sequence joins TRBV18 and TRBJ2-5, with 7 bases fitting TRBD1. This CDR3 region has 12 residues. Germline V CDR1 and CDR2: KGHSH, LQKENI. CDR3: CASSPRQDRLNF. For the CDR3, the DNA is TGTGCCAGCTCACCACGACAGGACAGGCTAAACTTC. Complete variable domain (other parts from reference TRBV18 and TRBJ2-5): NAGVMQNPRHLVRRRGQEARLRCSPMKGHSHVYWYRQLPEEGLKFMVYLQKENIIDESGMPKERFSAEFPKEGPSILRIQQVVRGDSAAYFCASSPRQDRLNFGPGTRLLVL.

This clone was counted once. The chain couples TRBV30 to TRBJ1-2, with 7 nucleotides matching TRBD1. Losses at the gene ends were 0 bases for V and 3 bases for J; bases not matched to a gene: 13. Germline CDR1 reads GTSNPN; CDR2 reads SVGIG (reference sequence). The CDR3 covers 17 residues. CDR3 sequence: CAWSVSPRGGHYYGYTF. In DNA form, the CDR3 reads TGTGCCTGGAGTGTAAGCCCCAGGGGGGGGCACTACTATGGCTACACCTTC.

This chain links TRBV5-1 with TRBJ2-2, with 9 bases that match TRBD2. V dropped 0 bases and J dropped 6; count of bases not matched to a gene: 6. CDR1 and CDR2 from the germline V gene are SGHRS and YFSETQ. This CDR3 is built from 16 residues. DNA of the CDR3: TGCGCCAGCAGCTTGGCGCGGGGGGGCCAGGCCGGGGAGCTGTTTTTT. Translating it yields CASSLARGGQAGELFF. Complete variable domain (other parts from reference TRBV5-1 and TRBJ2-2): KAGVTQTPRYLIKTRGQQVTLSCSPISGHRSVSWYQQTPGQGLQFLFEYFSETQRNKGNFPGRFSGRQFSNSRSEMNVSTLELGDSALYLCASSLARGGQAGELFFGEGSRLTVL.

The chain recombines TRBV6-6 with TRBJ1-2, with TRBD1 matching over 10 bases. CDR3 size: 15 residues. The junction had 10 bases not matched to a gene; V was cut back by 4 bases and J by 8 bases. Germline values: CDR1 MNHNY, CDR2 SVGAGI (reference sequence). DNA for the CDR3: TGTGCCAGCAGTTCACCGGGACAGGGGAAAGACGGCTACACCTTC. Its protein is CASSSPGQGKDGYTF.

Worth noting for this clone: This may be a read error: a much more frequent sequence differs by one nucleotide. V and J are TRBV27 and TRBJ2-1; perhaps TRBD2 as D (6 bases). CDR1 and CDR2 from the germline V gene are MNHEY and SMNVEV (reference sequence). This CDR3 is 14 amino acids long. V was trimmed by 3 bases and J by 0 bases, leaving 6 bases between them. CDR3 in DNA: TGTGCCAGCAGTTTCGGGAGCTCCTACAATGAGCAGTTCTTC. Translated, it gives CASSFGSSYNEQFF.

The rearrangement uses TRBV19 and TRBJ1-1; D call uncertain. The V end lost 5 bases, the J end lost 6 bases, and 16 bases lay between the germline ends. This CDR3 is 14 amino acids long. The germline gives CDR1 LNHDA, CDR2 SQIVND (reference sequence). As DNA, the CDR3 is TGTGCCAGTAGTCCCCGGGCCCTGGGCCCTGAAGCTTTCTTT. Translation: CASSPRALGPEAFF.

This chain connects TRBV27 to TRBJ2-3, with 9 bases fitting TRBD2. The CDR3 sequence is 14 residues long. Germline V lookup: CDR1 MNHEY, CDR2 SMNVEV (reference sequence). J lost 2 bases, V lost 6 bases, and 3 bases had no gene match. The CDR3: CASRRLADTDTQYF. CDR3 DNA: TGTGCCAGCAGGAGACTAGCGGACACAGATACGCAGTATTTT.

This chain links TRBV6-5 with TRBJ2-7; D is perhaps TRBD1 or TRBD2 (5 bases each). There are 14 residues in the CDR3. Trimming took off 11 bases at V and 2 bases at J, with 19 bases between the two ends. The V gene's germline CDR1 is MNHEY and CDR2 SVGAGI. The CDR3 sequence: CALHGVWGTYEQYF. CDR3 DNA: TGTGCCCTTCACGGGGTTTGGGGGACCTACGAGCAGTACTTC.

V and J are TRBV5-1 and TRBJ2-3, with TRBD2 matching over 7 bases. This CDR3 has 15 residues. V trimming: 2 bases; J trimming: 6 bases; junction bases outside the gene matches: 9. Germline V gives CDR1 SGHRS, CDR2 YFSETQ. The CDR3 loop is CASSFSGTTGDTQYF. The CDR3, as DNA: TGCGCCAGCAGCTTCTCCGGGACTACGGGCGATACGCAGTATTTT.

This rearrangement joins TRBV27 to TRBJ1-6, with 8 bases matching TRBD1. There are 19 residues in the CDR3. The J segment lost 10 bases and the V segment lost 3 bases, leaving 20 bases of the junction unmatched. CDR1 is MNHEY and CDR2 is SMNVEV in the germline V gene (reference sequence). CDR3 DNA sequence: TGTGCCAGCAGTTTGATATTTCCGGGACAGGTGGGGCCTGGGTCACCCCTCCACTTT. It translates to CASSLIFPGQVGPGSPLHF.

The chain carries TRBV9 and TRBJ2-1; the D gene is possibly TRBD2 (8 bases). The germline V and J ends were trimmed by 2 bases and 5 bases, with 14 bases remaining between them. This CDR3 spans 15 amino acids. The germline gives CDR1 SGDLS, CDR2 YYNGEE. The CDR3 DNA reads as TGTGCCAGCAGCGTTTCGGGAGGGGGCAACAATGAGCAGTTCTTC. This codes for CASSVSGGGNNEQFF. The full variable domain, in which reference TRBV9 and TRBJ2-1 provide the parts outside the CDR3, is DSGVTQTPKHLITATGQRVTLRCSPRSGDLSVYWYQQSLDQGLQFLIQYYNGEERAKGNILERFSAQQFPDLHSELNLSSLELGDSALYFCASSVSGGGNNEQFFGPGTRLTVL.

Concerning this clone itself: The identical CDR3 is also encoded by other nucleotide sequences in the sample. The chain has TRBV19 and TRBJ2-1; weak D call: TRBD2 (5 bases). This CDR3 contains 14 residues. V was cut by 4 bases and J by 0 bases, with 7 bases left in between. Germline CDR1 LNHDA, CDR2 SQIVND (reference sequence). Here the CDR3 DNA reads TGTGCCAGTAGTAACGGGGTCTCCTACAATGAGCAGTTCTTC. This codes for CASSNGVSYNEQFF.

The chain has TRBV27 and TRBJ2-7; tentative D call: TRBD2 (6 bases). This CDR3 is built from 14 residues. Trimming pared 5 bases from V and 4 bases from J, leaving 15 bases between. Per the germline V gene, CDR1 is MNHEY and CDR2 is SMNVEV (reference sequence). The CDR3 region has the DNA TGTGCCAGCAGTGGCGGGACGTATAAATACGAGCAGTACTTC. Encoded protein: CASSGGTYKYEQYF.